This T cell receptor (beta chain) is from a study of cytomegalovirus exposure and HLA in healthy donors. Study results and caveats: The study labeled 164 TCR beta chains cytomegalovirus-associated. The finding came from a later analysis; first-cohort TCR clusters tended to co-occur in the roughly 120 validation repertoires. In vitro testing confirmed a few CMV-associated chains as specific for CMV antigens.

Here immunoSEQ multiplex PCR was the method, and the copy in TCRdb shows in-frame clones only, minus some. The sample includes about 82,000 clones, 85% to 95% of them seen just once. A word on this clone: No antigen is known for it.

The sample taken for sequencing was PBMCs. The clonotype was recovered from a woman aged 18 to 35 in good health and CMV-seronegative.

The CDR3 nucleotides read TGTGCCAGCAGCTTGGATCCGGGGAGAACAGGGAAGGGTGGCTACACCTTC. Amino acid sequence: CASSLDPGRTGKGGYTF. The rearrangement joins TRBV5-4 to TRBJ1-2, with a possible D match to TRBD1 (6 bases). V lost 0 bases to trimming and J lost 7 bases, with 22 bases between them. The germline V gene has CDR1 SGHNT and CDR2 YYREEE (reference sequence). The CDR3 totals 17 residues. The variable domain in full, completed from reference TRBV5-4 and TRBJ1-2, reads ETGVTQSPTHLIKTRGQQVTLRCSSQSGHNTVSWYQQALGQGPQFIFQYYREEENGRGNFPPRFSGLQFPNYSSELNVNALELDDSALYLCASSLDPGRTGKGGYTFGSGTRLTVV.